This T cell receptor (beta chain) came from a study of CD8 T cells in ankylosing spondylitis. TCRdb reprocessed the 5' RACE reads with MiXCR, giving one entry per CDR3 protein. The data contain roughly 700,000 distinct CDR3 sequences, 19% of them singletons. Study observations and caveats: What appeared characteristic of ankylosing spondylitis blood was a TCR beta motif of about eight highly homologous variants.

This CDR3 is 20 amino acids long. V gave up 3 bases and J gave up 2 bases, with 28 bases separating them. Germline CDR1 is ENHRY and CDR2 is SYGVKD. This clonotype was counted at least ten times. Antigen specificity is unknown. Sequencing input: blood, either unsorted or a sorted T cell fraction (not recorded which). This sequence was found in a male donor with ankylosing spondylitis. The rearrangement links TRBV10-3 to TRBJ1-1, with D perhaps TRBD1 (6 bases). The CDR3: CAISDFPSWGPQSFNTEAFF. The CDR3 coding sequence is TGTGCCATCAGTGATTTCCCTTCGTGGGGGCCCCAGTCTTTTAACACTGAAGCTTTCTTT.